These 16 T cell receptor beta chains were sequenced from one sample in a study of tumor and adjacent non-tumor tissue in lung cancer. No cell sorting was done before RNA was extracted from the tissue. A modified ARM-PCR protocol with three rounds of nested PCR amplified TCRbeta. TCRdb re-analysed the multiplex PCR reads in MiXCR, keeping a single row per CDR3 protein. The sample shows roughly 93,000 distinct CDR3 sequences, approximately 65% of them seen only once. The sequenced sample was lung tumor tissue. These receptors were obtained from a man between 60 and 75 years old with non-small cell lung cancer.

Concerning this clonotype: A junction boundary mismatches the germline segment, possibly from a read error. This chain links TRBV29-1 with TRBJ1-1, with D uncertain. The CDR3 is 12 residues long. Germline assignment: CDR1 SQVTM and CDR2 ANQGSEA. CDR3 amino acids: CSVDVGNTEAFF. The CDR3 nucleotides are TGTAGCGTTGATGTCGGGAACACTGAAGCTTTCTTT.

This clonotype was recorded only once. One end of the junction is discordant with germline, which a read error may explain. The chain has TRBV4-1 and TRBJ1-1, with D unclear. Germline CDR1 is MGHRA and CDR2 is YSYEKL. The CDR3 has 15 residues. This CDR3 reads CASSQDYRASTEVFF. CDR3 DNA: TGCGCCAGCAGCCAAGATTACAGAGCGAGCACTGAAGTTTTCTTT.

Note on this clonotype: A much more abundant neighbour one base away suggests this may be a read error. The CDR3 sequence: CASSPPVRRPAGYTF. The CDR3 DNA follows: TGTGCCAGCAGCCCCCCCGTTAGACGCCCGGCTGGCTACACCTTC. The chain combines TRBV5-8 with TRBJ1-2; D ambiguous. This CDR3 region has 15 residues. The germline CDR1 and CDR2 sequences are SGHTS and YDEGEE. V was pared by 4 bases and J by 7 bases, with 20 bases between.

Note on this clonotype: The conserved phenylalanine or tryptophan is not found at the CDR3 terminus, so this likely reflects a read error. The V and J genes are TRBV4-1 and TRBJ2-1; D remains ambiguous. Trimming pared 4 bases from V and 9 bases from J, leaving 19 bases between. The CDR3 is made up of 15 amino acids. Per the germline V gene, CDR1 is MGHRA and CDR2 is YSYEKL. CDR3 region: CASSLYFSKRGEQFL. CDR3 in DNA: TGCGCCAGCAGCCTCTATTTTAGCAAGAGAGGTGAGCAGTTCCTC.

This clonotype appeared once. The chain has TRBV5-1 and TRBJ1-1; no definite D call. Trimming took 0 bases from V and 3 from J, leaving 18 bases between them. Germline lookup yields CDR1 SGHRS and CDR2 YFSETQ. CDR3 size: 17 residues. The CDR3 nucleotides read TGCGCCAGCAGCTTGGCGTACGTTACGTGCATCGACACTGAAGCTTTCTTT. Its protein product is CASSLAYVTCIDTEAFF.

As concerns this clonotype: One end of the junction varies from germline; a read error may be responsible. This chain connects TRBV4-1 to TRBJ1-3, with D possibly being TRBD1 (5 bases). This CDR3 comprises 16 residues. The germline gives CDR1 MGHRA, CDR2 YSYEKL. The CDR3 sequence is CASSQDLLGAGNAIYF. In DNA form, the CDR3 reads TGCGCCAGCAGCCAAGATCTTCTCGGGGCTGGAAACGCCATATATTTT.

This chain connects TRBV6-2 or TRBV6-3 to TRBJ1-2; D is undetermined. Per the germline V gene, CDR1 is MNHEY and CDR2 is SVGEGT. V shed 11 bases and J shed 8 bases, with 18 bases lying between them. The CDR3 has 12 residues. CDR3 residues: CAGSSEGRGYTF. The DNA for the CDR3 is TGTGCCGGTAGTTCAGAAGGCCGCGGCTACACCTTC.

As for this clonotype: The germline gene is not matched at one end of the junction; a read error may be the cause. The gene calls are TRBV4-2 and TRBJ1-4; D possibly corresponds to TRBD1 (6 bases). This CDR3 has 18 residues. The germline gives CDR1 LGHNA, CDR2 YNFKEQ. For the CDR3, the DNA is TGTGCCAGTAGCCAAGATCAACTGGGGCGGGGGGCAAGCGAAAAAGTGTTTTTT. Amino acid sequence: CASSQDQLGRGASEKVFF.

A word on this clonotype: One base away lies a much larger clone, so this may be a sequencing read error. This sequence joins TRBV6-6 and TRBJ2-3, with D perhaps matching TRBD2 (6 bases). Trimming shortened V by 8 bases and J by 1 base, and 13 bases separated the two germline ends. The CDR3 runs to 14 residues. Germline V lookup: CDR1 MNHNY, CDR2 SVGAGI (reference sequence). This CDR3 is CASRGARRTDTQYF. Here the CDR3 DNA reads TGTGCCAGCCGCGGGGCGCGGCGCACAGATACGCAGTATTTT.

The chain uses TRBV4-1 and TRBJ2-1, with D tentatively TRBD2 (7 bases). Trimming removed 3 bases at V and 6 bases at J, with 24 bases between. Germline loops: CDR1 MGHRA, CDR2 YSYEKL. The CDR3 is made up of 18 amino acids. CDR3 protein: CASSQGTCIAGDRNEQFF. CDR3 DNA: TGCGCCAGCAGCCAGGGGACATGCATTGCGGGAGATCGCAATGAGCAGTTCTTC.

This clonotype was picked up one time. Given a much more abundant clone one base away, this may be a read error. V is TRBV5-8 and J is TRBJ2-1; a possible D gene is TRBD2 (7 bases). The ends were cut back, 8 bases at V and 6 bases at J, with 18 bases in the middle. Germline V lookup: CDR1 SGHTS, CDR2 YDEGEE. The CDR3 covers 14 residues. Written as DNA, the CDR3 is TGTGCCAGAAGCGGGACATTCCCCCTCAATGAGCAGTTCTTC. It encodes CARSGTFPLNEQFF.

This clonotype was detected ten times or more. The chain joins TRBV24-1 to TRBJ2-2; D is undetermined. V was trimmed by 6 bases and J by 2 bases, leaving 3 bases between them. The CDR3 consists of 12 residues. CDR1 is KGHDR, CDR2 SFDVKD, per germline. Here the CDR3 reads CATSHNTGELFF. DNA of the CDR3: TGTGCCACCAGTCACAACACCGGGGAGCTGTTTTTT.

This clonotype was observed a handful of times. At one of its ends the junction is not consistent with the germline gene, which may arise from a read error. The J gene is TRBJ2-1, the V gene TRBV7-9; 9 nucleotides line up with TRBD2. The CDR3 is 15 residues long. CDR1 is SEHNR, CDR2 FQNEAQ, per germline (reference sequence). CDR3 protein: CASSLSGGRHNEQSF. The CDR3 coding sequence is TGTGCCAGCAGCCTTAGCGGGGGTCGGCACAATGAGCAGTCCTTC.

As to this clonotype: A much larger clone sits a single nucleotide away, making a read error possible. This rearrangement joins TRBV5-1 to TRBJ2-7, with D possibly TRBD1 on 6 matching bases. The CDR3 has 13 amino acids. The germline V gene has CDR1 SGHRS and CDR2 YFSETQ. The DNA of the CDR3 is TGCACCAGCAGCCCCGACAGGTCGTACGAGCAGTACTTC. Translating gives CTSSPDRSYEQYF.

This clonotype has a handful of counts. At one end, the junction sequence differs from germline, possibly due to a read error. CDR3 in amino acids: CVSSYGDTNQPQYF. The CDR3 nucleotides read TGTGTCAGCAGTTACGGGGACACCAATCAGCCCCAGTATTTT. The V and J genes are TRBV6-6 and TRBJ1-5; D perhaps matches TRBD1 (6 bases). The DNA end is a closer match to TRBJ2-3, so the J assignment may be wrong. The CDR3 sequence is 14 residues long. CDR1 and CDR2 (germline): MNHNY, SVGAGI (reference sequence).

In regard to this clonotype: The missing conserved phenylalanine or tryptophan at the end of this CDR3 makes a read error likely. This chain connects TRBV13 to TRBJ2-5; tentative D call: TRBD2 (6 bases). The germline V gene has CDR1 PRHDT and CDR2 FYEKMQ (reference sequence). This CDR3 spans 14 amino acids. The CDR3 sequence: CVSSLFTTREIQYL. The CDR3 nucleotides are TGTGTCAGCAGCCTCTTTACGACACGGGAGATCCAGTACCTC.